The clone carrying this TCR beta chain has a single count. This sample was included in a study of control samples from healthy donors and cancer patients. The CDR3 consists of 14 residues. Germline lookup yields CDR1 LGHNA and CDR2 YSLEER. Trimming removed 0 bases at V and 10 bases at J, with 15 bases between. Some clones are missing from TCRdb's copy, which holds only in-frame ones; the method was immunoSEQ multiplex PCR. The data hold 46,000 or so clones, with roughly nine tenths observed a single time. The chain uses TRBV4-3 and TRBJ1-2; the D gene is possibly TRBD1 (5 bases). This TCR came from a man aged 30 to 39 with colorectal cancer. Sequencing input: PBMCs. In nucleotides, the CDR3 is TGCGCCAGCAGCCAAGATCGAATCCGGGGACTCTACACCTTC. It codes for CASSQDRIRGLYTF.